A single sample is the source of the 6 T cell receptor beta chains below, sequenced in a study of identical twins. TCRdb itself ran the 5' RACE reads through MiXCR, one entry per CDR3 protein. Found here are fewer than 800,000 distinct CDR3 sequences, roughly 6.6% of them singletons; the top ten hold roughly 1.5%. This sample was shared with a second study, whose subject was yellow fever vaccine responses in identical twins.

Sequenced material: PBMCs. Receptors were obtained from a woman aged 18-30 years in good health.

The V and J genes are TRBV29-1 and TRBJ2-3; tentative D call: TRBD2 (6 bases). Trimming cost V 2 bases and J 1 base, with 10 bases left between them. The CDR3 runs to 14 residues. Germline assignment: CDR1 SQVTM and CDR2 ANQGSEA. The CDR3, as DNA: TGCAGCGTTGAAATGGCGGGACGCACAGATACGCAGTATTTT. Translation: CSVEMAGRTDTQYF.

The chain is built from TRBV12-3 or TRBV12-4 and TRBJ2-7; 8 nucleotides line up with TRBD1. The CDR3 consists of 17 residues. CDR3 in amino acids: CTCSFGDRTIFSYEQYF. In nucleotides, the CDR3 is TGTACCTGCAGTTTTGGGGACAGGACAATTTTCTCCTACGAGCAGTACTTC.

This clonotype was counted between two and nine times. This chain links TRBV12-3 or TRBV12-4 with TRBJ2-4; the match to TRBD1 covers 8 bases. The CDR3 runs to 14 residues. V lost 6 bases to trimming and J lost 6 bases; unmatched junction nucleotides: 7. CDR3 sequence: CASRIGTGGNIQYF. In nucleotides, the CDR3 is TGTGCCAGCAGAATAGGGACAGGTGGAAACATTCAGTACTTC.

This clonotype was recorded at least ten times. The chain joins TRBV2 to TRBJ1-2, with no clear D. V gave up 4 bases and J gave up 2 bases, with 5 bases separating them. Germline V gene lookup returns CDR1 SNHLY and CDR2 FYNNEI. The CDR3 spans 12 residues. CDR3 protein: CASSVGNYGYTF. CDR3 coding DNA: TGTGCCAGCAGTGTGGGGAACTATGGCTACACCTTC.

This clonotype was counted once. The chain couples TRBV28 to TRBJ1-1, with unresolved D. The CDR3 has 13 residues. V shed 6 bases and J shed 4 bases, with 12 bases lying between them. Germline assignment: CDR1 MDHEN and CDR2 SYDVKM. The chain's CDR3 is CASSPGLGTEAFF. The CDR3, as DNA: TGTGCCAGCAGCCCTGGGCTCGGCACTGAAGCTTTCTTT.

This clonotype was seen repeatedly, ten times or more. The V gene is TRBV29-1, the J gene TRBJ2-3; weak D call: TRBD2 (5 bases). Germline V CDR1 and CDR2: SQVTM, ANQGSEA. Trimming took 0 bases from V and 2 from J, leaving 15 bases between them. CDR3 length equals 16 residues. The CDR3 sequence is CSVEEVGVAHTDTQYF. The CDR3 DNA reads as TGCAGCGTTGAAGAAGTAGGAGTAGCGCACACAGATACGCAGTATTTT.